Detailed here is one T cell receptor (beta chain). Its antigen is as yet unknown. Sequencing used immunoSEQ multiplex PCR; TCRdb keeps in-frame clones, though not all of them. Of approximately 28,000 clones listed, roughly 74% were seen once; the top ten hold roughly 22%. The data were obtained in a study of vaccination effects on CD4 cells after COVID-19. Under the ViraFEST assay, PBMC were stimulated with viral peptide pools so that antigen-specific CD4+ T cells expanded. Sequencing was performed afterwards. Upon completion of about ten days in culture, CD4+ T cells were isolated. Vaccine recipients lacked prior SARS-CoV-2 infection and had negative nucleocapsid antibodies. Every well housed around 2.1 million PBMC, which grew in culture alongside around 9.8 IU/ml IL-2 and roughly 9.8 ug/ml peptides. Notes on the study in general: Clones of infection and vaccine origin contracted markedly late after vaccination. Cross-reactivity with common cold coronaviruses was shown by only 1 of 255 vaccine-induced clones in healthy vaccinees.

The CDR3 loop spans 14 amino acids. The germline V gene has CDR1 SNHLY and CDR2 FYNNEI. Trimming pared 7 bases from V and 6 bases from J, leaving 19 bases between. This chain links TRBV2 with TRBJ2-7; the D is unclear. The TCR sequence derives from a human donor who received a COVID-19 vaccine. This specimen consisted of CD4+ T cells from PBMCs cultured with HCoV-NL63 spike peptides, obtained before COVID-19 vaccination. The CDR3, as DNA: TGTGCCAGCAACCCAACTAATCAAGGGTCCGAGCAGTACTTC. Its translation is CASNPTNQGSEQYF.